Below, 4 T cell receptor beta chains from the same sample are listed, as sequenced in a study of cytomegalovirus exposure and HLA in healthy donors. Primers: 60 Vbeta forward and 13 Jbeta reverse. The assay was immunoSEQ multiplex PCR, and TCRdb's table has in-frame clones only and misses some. The clone table shows roughly 110,000 clones, with the ten largest holding 3.5% to 4.5%. The source material was PBMCs. These receptors all stem from a man between 25 and 39 years old in good health and CMV-seronegative.

The chain employs TRBV6-5 and TRBJ2-5; 7 bases align to TRBD2. Germline-derived CDR1 and CDR2 are MNHEY and SVGAGI. CDR3 length: 16 residues. V lost 0 bases and J lost 5; bases outside the gene matches: 9. CDR3 amino acids: CASSYSTRTGGETQYF. The CDR3 DNA reads TGTGCCAGCAGTTACTCAACAAGGACGGGAGGTGAGACCCAGTACTTC.

The gene calls are TRBV10-3 and TRBJ1-1; D perhaps matches TRBD1 (6 bases). Germline CDR1 reads ENHRY; CDR2 reads SYGVKD. The CDR3 extends over 15 amino acids. Trimming pared 2 bases from V and 4 bases from J, leaving 14 bases between. CDR3 DNA sequence: TGTGCCATCAGTGAGGACAGGTTAAGTGGCACTGAAGCTTTCTTT. The encoded protein is CAISEDRLSGTEAFF.

The V call is TRBV6-5, the J call TRBJ2-2, with D unresolved. The CDR3 loop spans 13 amino acids. Germline assignment: CDR1 MNHEY and CDR2 SVGAGI. Trimming took off 8 bases at V and 0 bases at J, with 7 bases between the two ends. The DNA of the CDR3 is TGTGCCAGCCACGACACGAACACCGGGGAGCTGTTTTTT. It yields the protein CASHDTNTGELFF.

The CDR3 sequence: CASSGGSPLHF. As DNA, the CDR3 is TGTGCCAGCAGCGGAGGATCACCCCTCCACTTT. The J gene is TRBJ1-6, the V gene TRBV2; D is ambiguous. In germline, CDR1 is SNHLY, CDR2 FYNNEI. The CDR3 runs to 11 residues. V was pared by 6 bases and J by 10 bases, with 7 bases between.